This T cell receptor (beta chain) was obtained from a study of Graves' ophthalmopathy and Graves' hyperthyroidism. Germline V gives CDR1 MNHEY, CDR2 SVGEGT. This CDR3 is 16 amino acids long. Transcripts of RNA were the source for amplifying TCR beta CDR3 regions. Second-round multiplex PCR came after first-round RT-PCR with HTBI primers. TCRdb independently ran MiXCR on the multiplex PCR reads; one entry per CDR3 protein. The table records fewer than 650,000 distinct CDR3 sequences, around a fifth of them present only once. Only a few counts were recorded for this clonotype. Compared with germline, one end of the junction differs, possibly owing to a read error.

The rearrangement links TRBV6-2 or TRBV6-3 to TRBJ2-5, with D possibly TRBD2 on 6 matching bases. This receptor was identified in a young woman with stable Graves' hyperthyroidism. Some clones in this sample may be carry-over from other donors' samples. Sequencing was carried out using peripheral blood. CDR3 in DNA: TGTGCCAGCAGTCGAGTGGGGGGACCGTACCAAGAGGCCCAGTACTTC. This translates into CASSRVGGPYQEAQYF.